Each of the 19 T cell receptor beta chains below was sequenced from the same sample in a study of OX40 agonist ivuxolimab in advanced cancers. Method: immunoSEQ multiplex PCR; TCRdb's copy keeps in-frame clones and lacks some. The sample has approximately 94,000 clones, around nine tenths seen once; the top ten hold about 0.73%. The material was CD4+ or CD8+ T cells sorted from blood, obtained in a trial of the OX40 agonist ivuxolimab. These receptors originate from an adult with an advanced solid tumor such as melanoma, head and neck, liver or kidney cancer.

The chain carries TRBV30 and TRBJ1-1; 11 nucleotides align to TRBD1. CDR1 and CDR2 from the germline V gene are GTSNPN and SVGIG (reference sequence). The CDR3 is 13 residues long. V lost 5 bases to trimming and J lost 5 bases; unmatched junction nucleotides: 4. The CDR3 coding sequence is TGTGCCTGGGCCGGGACAGGGGGTACTGAAGCTTTCTTT. This sequence encodes CAWAGTGGTEAFF.

This chain joins TRBV19 and TRBJ2-1, with D perhaps matching TRBD1 (6 bases). V lost 1 base and J lost 7, with 17 bases in between. The germline CDR1 and CDR2 sequences are LNHDA and SQIVND (reference sequence). The CDR3 contains 16 residues. DNA for the CDR3: TGTGCCAGTAGTATAGGTCGGGCAGGGGCCGGAAATGAGCAGTTCTTC. Amino acid sequence: CASSIGRAGAGNEQFF. The whole variable domain, remainder taken from reference TRBV19 and TRBJ2-1, is DGGITQSPKYLFRKEGQNVTLSCEQNLNHDAMYWYRQDPGQGLRLIYYSQIVNDFQKGDIAEGYSVSREKKESFPLTVTSAQKNPTAFYLCASSIGRAGAGNEQFFGPGTRLTVL.

J is TRBJ2-5 and V is TRBV7-9; D ambiguous. Germline assignment: CDR1 SEHNR and CDR2 FQNEAQ (reference sequence). The CDR3 sequence is 16 residues long. The V and J ends lost 2 bases and 7 bases respectively, with 20 bases between them. CDR3 in DNA: TGTGCCAGCAGCTTATCCGCAGGTGGGGTTTCAGGGACCCAGTACTTC. Amino acids: CASSLSAGGVSGTQYF.

This sequence joins TRBV7-2 and TRBJ2-2; 10 bases agree with TRBD2. The J segment lost 9 bases and the V segment lost 5 bases, leaving 6 bases of the junction unmatched. Germline-derived CDR1 and CDR2 are SGHTA and FQGNSA. This CDR3 spans 14 amino acids. The CDR3 spells CASSRTSGNRELFF. The CDR3 DNA reads TGTGCCAGCAGCCGAACTAGCGGGAACAGGGAGCTGTTTTTT.

In DNA form, the CDR3 reads TGCGCCAGCAGCCCAGACAGGGTTGGAGGCTACACCTTC. Protein: CASSPDRVGGYTF. The chain links TRBV5-1 to TRBJ1-2; 7 bases fit TRBD1. Germline V gene sequence: CDR1 SGHRS, CDR2 YFSETQ. The CDR3 is made up of 13 amino acids. The V segment lost 4 bases and the J segment 8 bases; nucleotides outside the gene matches: 8.

The chain is built from TRBV28 and TRBJ2-7; 11 bases line up with TRBD2. Germline values: CDR1 MDHEN, CDR2 SYDVKM. V trimming: 5 bases; J trimming: 3 bases; junction bases outside the gene matches: 6. The CDR3 is 15 amino acids. The chain's CDR3 is CASSPQTSGSYEQYF. The CDR3 bases are TGTGCCAGCAGTCCCCAAACTAGCGGGAGCTACGAGCAGTACTTC.

The rearrangement uses TRBV19 and TRBJ2-5; possible D gene TRBD2, 5 bases. The V end was cut by 7 bases, the J end by 5 bases, with 20 bases between. CDR1 is LNHDA and CDR2 is SQIVND in the germline V gene (reference sequence). The CDR3 has 15 residues. The chain's CDR3 is CASMEASGLGETQYF. The CDR3 nucleotides are TGTGCCAGTATGGAGGCGAGCGGTTTGGGGGAGACCCAGTACTTC.

The chain recombines TRBV20-1 with TRBJ1-1; D is ambiguous. There are 11 residues in the CDR3. V was trimmed by 4 bases and J by 5 bases, leaving 8 bases between them. Germline CDR1 DFQATT, CDR2 SNEGSKA (reference sequence). The DNA for the CDR3 is TGCAGTGCTATCGGTAGGACTGAAGCTTTCTTT. This codes for CSAIGRTEAFF.

The rearrangement uses TRBV5-1 and TRBJ2-7; TRBD2 matches at 10 bases. Per germline, CDR1 SGHRS and CDR2 YFSETQ. V was pared by 0 bases and J by 3 bases, with 3 bases of the junction left unmatched. The CDR3 is 15 residues long. The CDR3 sequence is CASSLEPSGGYEQYF. Written as DNA, the CDR3 is TGCGCCAGCAGCTTGGAACCTAGCGGGGGCTACGAGCAGTACTTC. The full variable domain, rest sourced from reference TRBV5-1 and TRBJ2-7, is KAGVTQTPRYLIKTRGQQVTLSCSPISGHRSVSWYQQTPGQGLQFLFEYFSETQRNKGNFPGRFSGRQFSNSRSEMNVSTLELGDSALYLCASSLEPSGGYEQYFGPGTRLTVT.

The J gene is TRBJ2-7, the V gene TRBV19; 13 bases are a match to TRBD2. The V gene's germline CDR1 is LNHDA and CDR2 SQIVND (reference sequence). V lost 4 bases and J lost 4; bases outside the gene matches: 7. The CDR3 totals 16 residues. The CDR3: CASSTMGLAGKYEQYF. The CDR3 nucleotides read TGTGCCAGTAGTACCATGGGACTAGCGGGAAAATACGAGCAGTACTTC.

The J gene is TRBJ1-1, the V gene TRBV5-1, with TRBD1 matching 10 bases. Looked up from germline, CDR1 is SGHRS and CDR2 is YFSETQ. This CDR3 has 18 residues. V lost 2 bases, J lost 5 bases, and 15 bases stayed unmatched. The CDR3 here is CASSFYHLDRGLRTEAFF. CDR3 coding DNA: TGCGCCAGCAGCTTTTACCACTTAGACAGGGGGCTTCGAACTGAAGCTTTCTTT.

This clone was seen a single time. The chain uses TRBV11-3 and TRBJ1-2; 9 bases agree with TRBD1. CDR1 and CDR2 (germline): SGHNT, YENEEA. CDR3 length: 13 amino acids. Trimming removed 5 bases from V and 8 bases from J; junction bases left unmatched: 6. The CDR3 loop reads CASSQTGGVGYTF. DNA of the CDR3: TGTGCCAGCAGCCAAACAGGGGGCGTCGGCTACACCTTC.

The rearrangement uses TRBV5-3 and TRBJ1-1, with D unresolved. TRBV5-3 is assigned to the ORF class and has an uncertain function. The V gene lost 1 base and the J gene lost 2 bases, with 9 bases spanning the gap. The CDR3 is 14 residues long. CDR3: CARSLTSTNTEAFF. In nucleotides, the CDR3 is TGTGCCAGAAGCTTGACAAGCACCAACACTGAAGCTTTCTTT.

CDR3 sequence (DNA): TGTGCCAGCAGCAACCTCTCTGGAAACACCATATATTTT. Protein product: CASSNLSGNTIYF. V and J are TRBV6-6 and TRBJ1-3; no clear D. Trimming took 6 bases from V and 0 from J, leaving 6 bases between them. The CDR3 runs to 13 residues. Per the germline V gene, CDR1 is MNHNY and CDR2 is SVGAGI (reference sequence).

This clone appeared a single time. The chain employs TRBV6-6 and TRBJ2-7; 15 bases are a match to TRBD2. The germline gives CDR1 MNHNY, CDR2 SVGAGI (reference sequence). There are 16 residues in the CDR3. With 6 bases clipped from V and 7 bases from J, the junction kept 10 bases outside the gene matches. The CDR3 coding sequence is TGTGCCAGCAGCGCCGGGACTAGCGGGAGGTTTAAGGAGCAGTACTTC. Its protein product is CASSAGTSGRFKEQYF.

This rearrangement joins TRBV5-4 to TRBJ2-3; a possible D gene is TRBD2 (6 bases). The CDR3 runs 16 residues. Germline CDR1 SGHNT, CDR2 YYREEE (reference sequence). The V and J ends lost 7 bases and 2 bases respectively, with 20 bases between them. This chain's CDR3 is CASSKLAGSVTDTQYF. In DNA form, the CDR3 reads TGTGCCAGCTCCAAATTGGCCGGGAGCGTCACAGATACGCAGTATTTT.

The chain joins TRBV18 to TRBJ2-7; D assignment may be TRBD1 or TRBD2 (6 bases each). Trimming shortened V by 0 bases and J by 6 bases, and 12 bases separated the two germline ends. The CDR3 is made up of 14 amino acids. The germline V gene has CDR1 KGHSH and CDR2 LQKENI. The CDR3, as DNA: TGTGCCAGCTCACCACCGTTCGGAGGGGGCGAGCAGTACTTC. It yields the protein CASSPPFGGGEQYF.

As to this clone: This specimen includes other DNA sequences encoding the same CDR3. The genes are TRBV5-1 and TRBJ2-7; D uncertain. This CDR3 is built from 13 residues. V was pared by 1 base and J by 12 bases, with 17 bases between. CDR1 SGHRS and CDR2 YFSETQ come from the germline V gene. The CDR3, as DNA: TGCGCCAGCAGCTTGTGGCGGCCCGAACAACCGTACTTC. Translating it yields CASSLWRPEQPYF.

V usage is TRBV4-3 and J usage is TRBJ2-3, with a tentative D call TRBD2 (6 bases). The germline CDR1 and CDR2 sequences are LGHNA and YSLEER. The CDR3 has 16 residues. Deletions cut 0 bases from V and 2 bases from J, with 12 bases between. CDR3 in DNA: TGCGCCAGCAGCCAAGATAAGACGGGAGACACAGATACGCAGTATTTT. Its protein is CASSQDKTGDTDTQYF.